This entry lists 26 T cell receptor beta chains sequenced from one sample in a study of OX40 agonist ivuxolimab in advanced cancers. Generated by immunoSEQ multiplex PCR, the TCRdb table keeps only in-frame clones and is missing some. This sample has around 67,000 clones, with almost 85% found just once. Sequencing was performed on CD4+ or CD8+ T cells sorted from blood, taken in a trial of the OX40 agonist ivuxolimab. The receptors stem from an adult with an advanced solid tumor such as melanoma, head and neck, liver or kidney cancer.

The chain uses TRBV14 and TRBJ2-3; TRBD1 matches at 9 bases. The germline V gene has CDR1 SGHDN and CDR2 FVKESK. The ends lost 5 bases at V and 1 base at J; junction bases unmatched: 10. CDR3 length: 17 residues. The CDR3 nucleotides are TGTGCCAGCAGCGCCCGACCGGGACAGGGCGGCACAGATACGCAGTATTTT. Its translation is CASSARPGQGGTDTQYF. Combining the CDR3 with reference TRBV14 and TRBJ2-3 gives the whole variable domain EAGVTQFPSHSVIEKGQTVTLRCDPISGHDNLYWYRRVMGKEIKFLLHFVKESKQDESGMPNNRFLAERTGGTYSTLKVQPAELEDSGVYFCASSARPGQGGTDTQYFGPGTRLTVL.

The chain links TRBV7-3 to TRBJ1-1; no definite D call. This CDR3 comprises 14 residues. Germline-derived CDR1 and CDR2 are SGHTA and FQGTGA. The V end was cut by 1 base, the J end by 1 base, with 7 bases between. CDR3 residues: CASSLNGPNTEAFF. The CDR3 nucleotides read TGTGCCAGCAGCTTAAACGGGCCGAACACTGAAGCTTTCTTT.

The V call is TRBV5-6, the J call TRBJ2-1; the match to TRBD2 covers 8 bases. The CDR3 extends over 15 amino acids. The V segment lost 2 bases and the J segment 6 bases; nucleotides outside the gene matches: 7. The V gene's germline CDR1 is SGHDT and CDR2 YYEEEE. DNA for the CDR3: TGTGCCAGCAGCTTTAGCGGGATGCCTCTCAATGAGCAGTTCTTC. This translates into CASSFSGMPLNEQFF.

The chain links TRBV19 to TRBJ1-5; maybe TRBD1 (5 bases). V lost 5 bases to trimming and J lost 0 bases, with 8 bases between them. The CDR3 covers 14 residues. The germline V gene has CDR1 LNHDA and CDR2 SQIVND (reference sequence). CDR3 loop: CASSSGPSNQPQHF. The DNA of the CDR3 is TGTGCCAGTAGTTCGGGACCTAGCAATCAGCCCCAGCATTTT.

Turning to this clone: The same CDR3 can be traced to other DNA sequences in this sample. The J gene is TRBJ2-5, the V gene TRBV9; 11 nucleotides align to TRBD2. The V gene's germline CDR1 is SGDLS and CDR2 YYNGEE. The CDR3 runs 17 residues. V dropped 0 bases and J dropped 1; count of bases not matched to a gene: 5. The CDR3 spells CASSVGTSGGIQETQYF. In DNA, the CDR3 is TGTGCCAGCAGCGTAGGAACTAGCGGGGGAATCCAAGAGACCCAGTACTTC.

Details on this clone: Sequence at one end of the junction differs from germline and may be a read error. The chain combines TRBV7-7 with TRBJ2-2, with D uncertain. This CDR3 spans 14 amino acids. CDR1 and CDR2 (germline): SSHAT, FNYEAQ (reference sequence). The CDR3 nucleotides read TGTGCTAGCAGCCCAGGCACCTACACCGGGGAGCTGTTTTTT. This gives the protein CASSPGTYTGELFF.

V and J are TRBV2 and TRBJ2-1, with 8 bases identical to TRBD2. The CDR3 length is 16 residues. Per germline, CDR1 SNHLY and CDR2 FYNNEI. J gave up 6 bases and V 0 bases, and 7 bases lay outside the gene matches. CDR3 sequence reads: CASSEAYFGGVNEQFF. The CDR3 DNA sequence: TGTGCCAGCAGTGAAGCATATTTCGGGGGGGTCAATGAGCAGTTCTTC. Supplemented by reference TRBV2 and TRBJ2-1, the full variable domain reads EPEVTQTPSHQVTQMGQEVILRCVPISNHLYFYWYRQILGQKVEFLVSFYNNEISEKSEIFDDQFSVERPDGSNFTLKIRSTKLEDSAMYFCASSEAYFGGVNEQFFGPGTRLTVL.

A few counts support this clone. V is TRBV4-1 and J is TRBJ1-5; D not resolved. Germline V gene lookup returns CDR1 MGHRA and CDR2 YSYEKL. The CDR3 contains 13 residues. V lost 0 bases, J lost 3 bases, and 3 bases lay in between. The DNA of the CDR3 is TGCGCCAGCAGCCAAGATACCAATCAGCCCCAGCATTTT. Its protein product is CASSQDTNQPQHF.

The J gene is TRBJ2-1, the V gene TRBV19; either TRBD1 or TRBD2 may supply D (7 bases each). The CDR3 loop spans 15 amino acids. V lost 2 bases, J lost 4 bases, and 12 bases lay in between. CDR1 LNHDA and CDR2 SQIVND come from the germline V gene (reference sequence). The CDR3 DNA sequence: TGTGCCAGTAGTATACAGGGGGGGGAATACAATGAGCAGTTCTTC. This codes for CASSIQGGEYNEQFF.

This clone was seen just once. This chain uses TRBV9 with TRBJ2-6; D perhaps matches TRBD1 (6 bases). The CDR3 runs to 22 residues. V lost 4 bases and J 0 bases, leaving 29 bases between the germline ends. Germline CDR1 reads SGDLS; CDR2 reads YYNGEE. In nucleotides, the CDR3 is TGTGCCAGCAGCCCCAATCAAAGGGTGACGGACAGTTACCCCTCTGGGGCCAACGTCCTGACTTTC. This encodes CASSPNQRVTDSYPSGANVLTF.

The gene calls are TRBV27 and TRBJ2-7; TRBD2 aligns across 7 bases. V shed 5 bases and J 4 bases; nucleotides not matched to a gene: 17. Germline V CDR1 and CDR2: MNHEY, SMNVEV (reference sequence). The CDR3 has 17 amino acids. As DNA, the CDR3 is TGTGCCAGCAGTCGAATCCCCGGGGGGAATACTCCTTACGAGCAGTACTTC. This codes for CASSRIPGGNTPYEQYF.

V is TRBV7-9 and J is TRBJ2-7, with 11 bases matching TRBD1. Germline V gene data show CDR1 as SEHNR and CDR2 as FQNEAQ (reference sequence). With V trimmed by 4 bases and J by 4 bases, 0 bases remained unmatched. CDR3 length: 13 residues. Here the CDR3 reads CASSWDRGYEQYF. The CDR3 DNA reads TGTGCCAGCAGCTGGGACAGGGGGTACGAGCAGTACTTC.

The chain couples TRBV23-1 to TRBJ2-7; D ambiguous. TRBV23-1 carries the ORF label, with uncertain function. This CDR3 has 15 residues. Trimming pared 0 bases from V and 4 bases from J, leaving 13 bases between. The CDR3 nucleotides are TGCGCCAGCAGTCAATCTGCGCCGGTTCAATACGAGCAGTACTTC. Protein product: CASSQSAPVQYEQYF.

V usage is TRBV7-2 and J usage is TRBJ1-5; no definite D call. The CDR3 sequence is 15 residues long. CDR1 is SGHTA, CDR2 FQGNSA, per germline. Trimming removed 0 bases from V and 3 bases from J, with 9 bases in between. The CDR3 DNA follows: TGTGCCAGCAGCTTAGCGCTGGGGTTCAATCAGCCCCAGCATTTT. Amino acid sequence: CASSLALGFNQPQHF.

The chain joins TRBV18 to TRBJ1-2; 8 bases fit TRBD1. Germline loops: CDR1 KGHSH, CDR2 LQKENI. The trim removed 4 bases at V and 3 bases at J, leaving 7 bases unmatched. CDR3 length: 15 residues. The CDR3 coding sequence is TGTGCCAGCTCACACGGACAGGGCGTTGACTATGGCTACACCTTC. Its translation: CASSHGQGVDYGYTF.

This chain joins TRBV9 and TRBJ2-2, with 7 positions matching TRBD1. Looked up from germline, CDR1 is SGDLS and CDR2 is YYNGEE. With V trimmed by 4 bases and J by 6 bases, 9 bases remained unmatched. The CDR3 covers 15 residues. The CDR3 bases are TGTGCCAGCAGCACCACGACAGGGCGGGCCGGGGAGCTGTTTTTT. It yields the protein CASSTTTGRAGELFF.

V usage is TRBV13 and J usage is TRBJ1-2; tentatively, D is TRBD1 (5 bases). Germline V lookup: CDR1 PRHDT, CDR2 FYEKMQ (reference sequence). This CDR3 has 16 residues. Trimming removed 2 bases at V and 5 bases at J, with 18 bases between. CDR3 loop: CASSLRGGSEGYGYTF. The CDR3 DNA sequence: TGTGCCAGCAGCTTAAGGGGCGGATCTGAGGGATATGGCTACACCTTC.

The chain joins TRBV10-3 to TRBJ1-3; TRBD1 matches 9 bases. The CDR3 covers 14 residues. Trimming cost V 6 bases and J 4 bases; bases outside gene matches: 4. Germline V gene lookup returns CDR1 ENHRY and CDR2 SYGVKD. CDR3 residues: CAISRTGAGNTIYF. The CDR3 DNA sequence: TGTGCCATCAGCCGGACAGGGGCAGGAAACACCATATATTTT.

The chain carries TRBV11-2 and TRBJ2-1; TRBD1 matches at 9 bases. CDR1 and CDR2 from the germline V gene are SGHAT and FQNNGV. The J segment lost 5 bases and the V segment lost 5 bases, leaving 4 bases of the junction unmatched. The CDR3 length is 14 residues. This CDR3 is CASSTDRGNNEQFF. The CDR3 DNA reads as TGTGCCAGCAGCACGGACAGGGGCAACAATGAGCAGTTCTTC.

V usage is TRBV30 and J usage is TRBJ2-1; TRBD1 matches 9 bases. The trim removed 3 bases at V and 3 bases at J, leaving 9 bases unmatched. Germline CDR1 reads GTSNPN; CDR2 reads SVGIG (reference sequence). The CDR3 consists of 16 residues. The DNA for the CDR3 is TGTGCCTGGAGGGGGACAGGGACGAAGTTCTACAATGAGCAGTTCTTC. Translated, it gives CAWRGTGTKFYNEQFF. Supplemented by reference TRBV30 and TRBJ2-1, the full variable domain reads SQTIHQWPATLVQPVGSPLSLECTVEGTSNPNLYWYRQAAGRGLQLLFYSVGIGQISSEVPQNLSASRPQDRQFILSSKKLLLSDSGFYLCAWRGTGTKFYNEQFFGPGTRLTVL.

This clone was observed a handful of times. This chain links TRBV5-1 with TRBJ1-6; possible D gene TRBD1, 5 bases. There are 15 residues in the CDR3. Germline V CDR1 and CDR2: SGHRS, YFSETQ. The V end was cut by 1 base, the J end by 5 bases, with 10 bases between. The CDR3 loop reads CASSLKGKDNSPLHF. CDR3 in DNA: TGCGCCAGCAGCTTGAAGGGGAAGGATAATTCACCCCTCCACTTT.

This chain links TRBV5-1 with TRBJ2-7, with D possibly being TRBD1 (6 bases). The CDR3 is 17 residues long. Trimming took 3 bases from V and 2 from J, leaving 21 bases between them. Per the germline V gene, CDR1 is SGHRS and CDR2 is YFSETQ. CDR3 sequence (DNA): TGCGCCAGCAGCTACAAAATTTCAGGGGTAGAAGCCTACGAGCAGTACTTC. The encoded protein is CASSYKISGVEAYEQYF. The entire variable domain, with the rest obtained from reference TRBV5-1 and TRBJ2-7, is as follows: KAGVTQTPRYLIKTRGQQVTLSCSPISGHRSVSWYQQTPGQGLQFLFEYFSETQRNKGNFPGRFSGRQFSNSRSEMNVSTLELGDSALYLCASSYKISGVEAYEQYFGPGTRLTVT.

V usage is TRBV5-1 and J usage is TRBJ2-1, with 8 nucleotides matching TRBD2. Losses at the gene ends were 2 bases for V and 4 bases for J; bases not matched to a gene: 5. CDR3 length: 15 residues. Germline loops: CDR1 SGHRS, CDR2 YFSETQ. In DNA form, the CDR3 reads TGCGCCAGCAGCTTTAGCGGGGCTTCGTACAATGAGCAGTTCTTC. It specifies CASSFSGASYNEQFF.

The CDR3 DNA follows: TGTGCCAGCAGCCGGGACAGGGCAGATACGCAGTATTTT. Its translation is CASSRDRADTQYF. This chain joins TRBV2 and TRBJ2-3; 9 bases align to TRBD1. CDR3 length: 13 amino acids. CDR1 and CDR2 from the germline V gene are SNHLY and FYNNEI. J was trimmed by 4 bases and V by 6 bases; bases with no gene match: 2.

The V and J genes are TRBV4-2 and TRBJ2-7, with TRBD1 identical over 8 bases. The junction had 5 bases not matched to a gene; V was cut back by 5 bases and J by 2 bases. The germline gives CDR1 LGHNA, CDR2 YNFKEQ. The CDR3 is 14 amino acids. The CDR3 spells CASSGTGKAYEQYF. The CDR3 DNA is TGTGCCAGCAGCGGGACAGGAAAGGCCTACGAGCAGTACTTC.

The genes are TRBV9 and TRBJ2-1, with 8 bases lining up with TRBD2. The CDR3 is 16 amino acids. The J segment lost 2 bases and the V segment lost 6 bases, leaving 10 bases of the junction unmatched. CDR1 and CDR2 from the germline V gene are SGDLS and YYNGEE. As DNA, the CDR3 is TGTGCCAGCACCCGGGGGGGGGCCTTCCCCTACAATGAGCAGTTCTTC. Encoded protein: CASTRGGAFPYNEQFF.